This T cell receptor (beta chain) was recovered during a study of cytomegalovirus exposure and HLA in healthy donors. Turning to the study itself: Unique TCRs from HLA-typed donors, around 93 million of them, were held in an early data release.

Trimming took off 2 bases at V and 6 bases at J, with 9 bases between the two ends. The CDR3 length is 13 residues. Germline V lookup: CDR1 SGHNT, CDR2 YYREEE (reference sequence). Amplification used 60 Vbeta primers and 13 Jbeta primers. Sequencing was performed with immunoSEQ multiplex PCR; in TCRdb, only in-frame clones are kept and a portion is missing. This table has 150,000 to 250,000 clones, roughly four fifths appearing once. A note on this clone: The antigen remains undetermined.

Overall study findings and caveats: Three CMV-associated chains proved CMV antigen-specific in vitro.

The TCR originated in a young man in good health and CMV-seronegative. Sequencing was performed on PBMCs. The chain has TRBV5-4 and TRBJ2-1; maybe TRBD2 (5 bases). The CDR3 here is CASSLQGSNEQFF. The CDR3 DNA sequence: TGTGCCAGCAGCTTACAAGGGAGCAATGAGCAGTTCTTC.